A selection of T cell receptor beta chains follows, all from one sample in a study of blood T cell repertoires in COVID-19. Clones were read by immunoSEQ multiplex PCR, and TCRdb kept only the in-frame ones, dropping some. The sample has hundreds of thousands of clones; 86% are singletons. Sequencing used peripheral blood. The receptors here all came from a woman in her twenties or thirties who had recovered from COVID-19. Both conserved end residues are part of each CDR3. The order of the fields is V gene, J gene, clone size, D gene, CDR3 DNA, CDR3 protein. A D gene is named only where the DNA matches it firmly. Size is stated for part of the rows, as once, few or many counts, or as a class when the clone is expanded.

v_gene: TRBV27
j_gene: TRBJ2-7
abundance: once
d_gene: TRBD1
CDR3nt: TGTGCCAGCAGCAAGGGGACAGGCGGGATCTACGAGCAGTACTTC
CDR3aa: CASSKGTGGIYEQYF

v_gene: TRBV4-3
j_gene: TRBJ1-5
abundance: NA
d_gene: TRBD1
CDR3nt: TGCGCCAGCAGCCAAGATCAGGGGGCAGGTAGTCAGCCCCAGCATTTT
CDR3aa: CASSQDQGAGSQPQHF

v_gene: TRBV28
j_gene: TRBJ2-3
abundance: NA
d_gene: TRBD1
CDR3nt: TGTGCCACGGGACAGACAGATACGCAGTATTTT
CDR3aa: CATGQTDTQYF

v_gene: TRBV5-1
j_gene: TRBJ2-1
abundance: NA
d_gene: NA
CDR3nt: TGCGCCAGCAGACGGGACTCCGCCTCCTACAATGAGCAGTTCTTC
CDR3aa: CASRRDSASYNEQFF

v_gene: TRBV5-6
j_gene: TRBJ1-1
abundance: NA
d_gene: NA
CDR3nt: TGTGCCAGCAGCTTTCTCAGGAGGGCCTTT
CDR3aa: CASSFLRRAF

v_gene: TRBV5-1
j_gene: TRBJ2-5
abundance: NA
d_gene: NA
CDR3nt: TGCGCCAGCAAGTGGGTACTAGGCGAAGAGACCCAGTACTTC
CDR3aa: CASKWVLGEETQYF

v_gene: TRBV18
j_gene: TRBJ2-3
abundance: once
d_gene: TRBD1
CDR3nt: TGTGCCAGCTCACCGACAGGGGGAGCTAGCACAGATACGCAGTATTTT
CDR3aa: CASSPTGGASTDTQYF

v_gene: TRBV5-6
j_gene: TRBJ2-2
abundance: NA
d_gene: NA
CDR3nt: TGTGCCAGCAAGGTGGGCCCGGTGGCAGCCACCGGGGAGCTGTTTTTT
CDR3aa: CASKVGPVAATGELFF

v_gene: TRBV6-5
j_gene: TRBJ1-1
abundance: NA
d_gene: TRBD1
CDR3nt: TGTGCCAGCAGATTACAAACTAACGACAGGGGGAAAGCTTTCTTT
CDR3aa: CASRLQTNDRGKAFF

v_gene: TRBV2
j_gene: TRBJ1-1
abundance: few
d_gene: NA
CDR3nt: TGTGCCAGTCGGAGGACAGTGGAGACTGAAGCTTTCTTT
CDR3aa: CASRRTVETEAFF

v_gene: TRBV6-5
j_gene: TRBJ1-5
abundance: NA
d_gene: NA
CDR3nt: TGTGCCAGCAGTTCCACATGGTCGCAGCCCCAGCATTTT
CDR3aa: CASSSTWSQPQHF

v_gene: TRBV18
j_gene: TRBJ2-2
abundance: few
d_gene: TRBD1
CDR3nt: TGTGCCAGCTCACTATTATCACTACAGGGGGCGAACACCGGGGAGCTGTTTTTT
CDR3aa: CASSLLSLQGANTGELFF

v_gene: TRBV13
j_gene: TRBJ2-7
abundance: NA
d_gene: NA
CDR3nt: TGTGCCAGCAGCCCAGGGTTCGACTCCTACGAGCAGTACTTC
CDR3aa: CASSPGFDSYEQYF

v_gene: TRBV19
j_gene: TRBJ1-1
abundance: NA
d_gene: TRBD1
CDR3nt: TGTGCCAGTATAGGGACAGGGAGGGACACTGAAGCTTTCTTT
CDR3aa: CASIGTGRDTEAFF

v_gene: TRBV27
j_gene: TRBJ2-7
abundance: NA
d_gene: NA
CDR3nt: TGTGCCAGCGGGGGGAACGAGCAGTACTTC
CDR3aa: CASGGNEQYF

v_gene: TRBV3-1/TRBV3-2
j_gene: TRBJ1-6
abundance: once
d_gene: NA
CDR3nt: TGTGCCAGCAGCGGGCAGATGAGCTCCTATAATTCACCCCTCCACTTT
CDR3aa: CASSGQMSSYNSPLHF

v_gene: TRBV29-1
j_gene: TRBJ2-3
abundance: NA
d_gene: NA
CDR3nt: TGCAGCGTTCGGAGCGGGAGCACAGATACGCAGTATTTT
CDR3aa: CSVRSGSTDTQYF

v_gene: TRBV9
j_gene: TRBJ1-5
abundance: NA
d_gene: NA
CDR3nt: TGTGCCAGCAGCGTAGGGGACACTCATCAGCCCCAGCATTTT
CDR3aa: CASSVGDTHQPQHF

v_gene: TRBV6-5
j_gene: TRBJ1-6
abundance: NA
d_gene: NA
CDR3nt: TGTGCCAGCAGTTATCGACAGACGAATAATTCACCCCTCCACTTT
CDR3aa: CASSYRQTNNSPLHF

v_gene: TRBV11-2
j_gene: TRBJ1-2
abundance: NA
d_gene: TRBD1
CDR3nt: TGTGCCAGCAGCTCCGAGGACAGGGGGGCAGGTTATGGCTACACCTTC
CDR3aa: CASSSEDRGAGYGYTF

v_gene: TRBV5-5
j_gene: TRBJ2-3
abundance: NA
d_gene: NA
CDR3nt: TGTGCCAGCAGTTTAGAGTGGGGGGCAGATACGCAGTATTTT
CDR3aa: CASSLEWGADTQYF

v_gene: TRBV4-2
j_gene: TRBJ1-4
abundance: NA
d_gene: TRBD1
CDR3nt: TGTGCCAGCAGCCAAGAGACAGGGTTACTGTTTTTT
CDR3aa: CASSQETGLLFF

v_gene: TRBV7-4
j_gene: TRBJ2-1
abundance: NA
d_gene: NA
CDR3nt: TGTGCCAGCAGCCCAAACCAGGGGATTGCGGATGAGCAGTTCTTC
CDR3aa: CASSPNQGIADEQFF

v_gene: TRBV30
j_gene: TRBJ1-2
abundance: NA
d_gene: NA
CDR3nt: TGTGCCTGGAGTTTAGGCCAGGGTGACGGCTACACCTTC
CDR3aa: CAWSLGQGDGYTF

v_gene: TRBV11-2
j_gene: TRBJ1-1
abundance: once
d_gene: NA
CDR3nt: TGTGCCAGCAGCCCGGGATTGGGTGGCGGGAACACTGAAGCTTTCTTT
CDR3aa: CASSPGLGGGNTEAFF

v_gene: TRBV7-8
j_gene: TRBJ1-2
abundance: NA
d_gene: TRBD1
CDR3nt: TGTGCCAGCAGCCAGGGACAGGGCAACTATGGCTACACCTTC
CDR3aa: CASSQGQGNYGYTF

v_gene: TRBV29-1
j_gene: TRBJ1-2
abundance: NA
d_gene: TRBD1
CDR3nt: TGCAGCGGGGGACAGGCCTTAGGGGGCTACACCTTC
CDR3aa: CSGGQALGGYTF

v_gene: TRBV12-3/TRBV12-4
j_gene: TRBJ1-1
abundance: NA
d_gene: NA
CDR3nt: TGTGCCAGCACCGACAGCTGGAACACTGAAGCTTTCTTT
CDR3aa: CASTDSWNTEAFF

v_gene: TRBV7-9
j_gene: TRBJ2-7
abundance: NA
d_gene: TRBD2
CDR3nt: TGTGCCAGCAGCCGCAAGACTAGCGGGAGTCCGGGGGAGCAGTACTTC
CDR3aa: CASSRKTSGSPGEQYF

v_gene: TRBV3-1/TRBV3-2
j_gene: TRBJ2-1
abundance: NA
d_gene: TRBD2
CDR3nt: TGTGCCAGCAGTCTGAGGACTAGCGGGTACAATGAGCAGTTCTTC
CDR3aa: CASSLRTSGYNEQFF

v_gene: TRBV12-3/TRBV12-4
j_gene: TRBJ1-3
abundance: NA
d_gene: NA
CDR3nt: TGTGCCAGCAGTTTAGCCAGGGGAAACACCATATATTTT
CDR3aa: CASSLARGNTIYF

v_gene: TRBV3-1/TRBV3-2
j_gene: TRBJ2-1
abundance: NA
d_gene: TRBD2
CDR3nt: TGTGCCAGCAGCCTCCCTACTAGCGGGGGTTACAATGAGCAGTTCTTC
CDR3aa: CASSLPTSGGYNEQFF

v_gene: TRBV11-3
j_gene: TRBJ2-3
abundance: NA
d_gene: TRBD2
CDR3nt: TGTGCCAGCAGCTTTCGGGAGGGCTCGGATACGCAGTATTTT
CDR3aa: CASSFREGSDTQYF

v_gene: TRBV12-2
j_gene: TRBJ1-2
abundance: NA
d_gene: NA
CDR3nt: TGTGCAAGTCGCGTACTTTCGATCAGGGAAGGGTATGGCTACACCTTC
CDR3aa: CASRVLSIREGYGYTF

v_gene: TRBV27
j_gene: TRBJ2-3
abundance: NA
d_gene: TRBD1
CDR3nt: TGTGCCAGCAGTATGGACAGGGGATTGGATACGCAGTATTTT
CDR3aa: CASSMDRGLDTQYF

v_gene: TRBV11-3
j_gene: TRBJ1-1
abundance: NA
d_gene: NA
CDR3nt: TGTGCCAGCAGCTGGGGCAGGAACACTGAAGCTTTCTTT
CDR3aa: CASSWGRNTEAFF

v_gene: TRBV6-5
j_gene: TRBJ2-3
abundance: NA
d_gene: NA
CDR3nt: TGTGCCAGCAGTTCCACGAGCCTAGCTGGGGCAGATACGCAGTATTTT
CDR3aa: CASSSTSLAGADTQYF

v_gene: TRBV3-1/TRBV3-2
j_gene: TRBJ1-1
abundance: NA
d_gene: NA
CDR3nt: TGTGCCAGCAGCCAAGGTTTGGGAGGGGCGGAAGCTTTCTTT
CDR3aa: CASSQGLGGAEAFF

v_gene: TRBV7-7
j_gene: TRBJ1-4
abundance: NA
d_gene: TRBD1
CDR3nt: TGTGCTAGCAGCCGAGGGGACAGGGTTAATGAAAAACTGTTTTTT
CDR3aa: CASSRGDRVNEKLFF

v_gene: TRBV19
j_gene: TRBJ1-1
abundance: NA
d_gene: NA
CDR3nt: TGTGCCAGTAGTATACAGGGGAGATTTACTGAAGCTTTCTTT
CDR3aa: CASSIQGRFTEAFF

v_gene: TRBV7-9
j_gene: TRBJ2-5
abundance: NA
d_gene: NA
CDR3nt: TGTGCCAGCAGCTTAGGGACTATCGGAGAGACCCAGTACTTC
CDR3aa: CASSLGTIGETQYF

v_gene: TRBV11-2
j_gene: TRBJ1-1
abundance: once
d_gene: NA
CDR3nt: TGTGCCAGCAGGTATGGGGGCCTCTTAACTACTGAAGCTTTCTTT
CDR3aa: CASRYGGLLTTEAFF

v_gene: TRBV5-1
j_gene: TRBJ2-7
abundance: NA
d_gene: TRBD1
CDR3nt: TGCGCCAGCAGCTTGGGTAGGACAGGGTCCGGGGAGCAGTACTTC
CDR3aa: CASSLGRTGSGEQYF

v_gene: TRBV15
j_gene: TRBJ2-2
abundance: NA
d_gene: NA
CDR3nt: TGTGCCACCAGCAGAGATGTTGGGAGCTCCGGGGAGCTGTTTTTT
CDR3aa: CATSRDVGSSGELFF

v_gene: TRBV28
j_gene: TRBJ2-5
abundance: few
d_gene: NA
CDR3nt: TGTGCCAGCAGAGAACCTGGGACAATCGGGGAGACCCAGTACTTC
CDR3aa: CASREPGTIGETQYF

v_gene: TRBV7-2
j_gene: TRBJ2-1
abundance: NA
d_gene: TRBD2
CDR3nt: TGTGCCAGCAGCCCAGGACTAGTCAGGAGCGATGAGCAGTTCTTC
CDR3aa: CASSPGLVRSDEQFF

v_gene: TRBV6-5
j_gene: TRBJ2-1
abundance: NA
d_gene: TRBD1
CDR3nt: TGTGCCAGCAGCCAGGACAGGAACTCCAATGAGCAGTTCTTC
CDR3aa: CASSQDRNSNEQFF

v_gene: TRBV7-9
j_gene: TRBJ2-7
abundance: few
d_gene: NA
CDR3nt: TGTGCCAGCAGCTTTTCCGACATTTACTCCTACGAGCAGTACTTC
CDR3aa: CASSFSDIYSYEQYF

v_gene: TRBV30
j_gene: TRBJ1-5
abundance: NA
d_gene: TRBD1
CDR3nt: TGTGCCTGGGGAAAGACAGGGGTCCTTTTCAAACAGCCCCAGCATTTT
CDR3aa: CAWGKTGVLFKQPQHF

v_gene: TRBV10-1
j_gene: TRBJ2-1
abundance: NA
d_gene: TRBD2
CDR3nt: TGCGCCAGCAGTGAGTCATTAGGGCGGGGGGCCTATGAAAACTCCTACAATGAGCAGTTCTTC
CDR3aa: CASSESLGRGAYENSYNEQFF

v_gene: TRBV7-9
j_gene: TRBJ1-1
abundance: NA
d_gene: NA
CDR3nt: TGTGCCAGCAGCTTAGTTGGCCAGGGGAGTGAAGCTTTCTTT
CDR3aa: CASSLVGQGSEAFF

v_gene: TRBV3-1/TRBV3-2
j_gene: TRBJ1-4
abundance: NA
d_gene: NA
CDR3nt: TGTGCCAGCAGCCAACTCTCGGGTGCCGGTGAAAAACTGTTTTTT
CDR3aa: CASSQLSGAGEKLFF